The 21 T cell receptor beta chains reported below all come from one sample, sequenced in a study of cytomegalovirus exposure and HLA in healthy donors. Primers for the PCR totalled 60 Vbeta and 13 Jbeta. Clones were read by immunoSEQ multiplex PCR, and TCRdb kept only the in-frame ones, dropping some. Of about 93,000 clones listed, approximately 72% are singletons. Sequenced input: PBMCs. Receptors originate from a woman between 40 and 55 years old in good health and CMV-seronegative.

This clone was recorded a few times. The chain combines TRBV27 with TRBJ2-1, with D possibly TRBD2 on 7 matching bases. V was trimmed by 4 bases and J by 6 bases, leaving 13 bases between them. CDR1 and CDR2 from the germline V gene are MNHEY and SMNVEV (reference sequence). CDR3 length: 14 residues. CDR3 loop: CASSSWEGVNEQFF. CDR3 DNA: TGTGCCAGCAGTTCGTGGGAGGGGGTCAATGAGCAGTTCTTC.

The chain employs TRBV7-8 and TRBJ2-7; 10 positions agree with TRBD1. J lost 2 bases, V lost 3 bases, and 10 bases had no gene match. Germline V CDR1 and CDR2: SGHVS, FQNEAQ. The CDR3 loop spans 17 amino acids. The CDR3 loop is CASSFYPGTGVPYEQYF. In nucleotides, the CDR3 is TGTGCCAGCAGCTTTTATCCGGGGACAGGGGTCCCCTACGAGCAGTACTTC.

The chain joins TRBV29-1 to TRBJ2-1; 7 nucleotides agree with TRBD2. Germline CDR1 reads SQVTM; CDR2 reads ANQGSEA. This CDR3 comprises 14 residues. With V trimmed by 3 bases and J by 4 bases, 6 bases remained unmatched. CDR3 loop: CSVDPSGVYNEQFF. CDR3 DNA: TGCAGCGTTGATCCTAGCGGAGTTTACAATGAGCAGTTCTTC.

The chain employs TRBV6-1 and TRBJ2-5, with 8 nucleotides matching TRBD1. Germline V lookup: CDR1 MNHNS, CDR2 SASEGT. The CDR3 contains 16 residues. The V gene end was trimmed by 0 bases and the J gene end by 1 base; junction bases not matched to a gene: 4. CDR3 DNA: TGTGCCAGCAGTGAAGCCCGACAGGGGCTCCAAGAGACCCAGTACTTC. Its protein product is CASSEARQGLQETQYF.

The chain is built from TRBV4-2 and TRBJ2-5; 12 positions match TRBD2. Germline V gives CDR1 LGHNA, CDR2 YNFKEQ. The CDR3 is 18 amino acids. The junction had 12 bases not matched to a gene; V was cut back by 4 bases and J by 3 bases. The CDR3 nucleotides are TGTGCCAGCAGCCCCCGACTAGCGGGAGTAGAGGGAAAAGAGACCCAGTACTTC. Its translation is CASSPRLAGVEGKETQYF.

This chain links TRBV6-5 with TRBJ1-2; D unresolved. Germline CDR1 MNHEY, CDR2 SVGAGI. The CDR3 spans 13 residues. V lost 2 bases and J 6 bases, leaving 10 bases between the germline ends. As DNA, the CDR3 is TGTGCCAGCAGTTACCTTTGGACTGATGGCTACACCTTC. It translates to CASSYLWTDGYTF.

This sequence joins TRBV6-4 and TRBJ2-3, with 9 bases aligning to TRBD1. Germline CDR1 and CDR2: MRHNA and SNTAGT. The CDR3 length is 14 residues. Losses at the gene ends were 3 bases for V and 4 bases for J; bases not matched to a gene: 2. The CDR3 coding sequence is TGTGCCAGCAGTGAAGGGACAGGGTCAGATACGCAGTATTTT. Protein: CASSEGTGSDTQYF.

The J gene is TRBJ2-5, the V gene TRBV18, with 9 bases aligning to TRBD1. CDR1 and CDR2 (germline): KGHSH, LQKENI. The CDR3 sequence is 15 residues long. With V trimmed by 4 bases and J by 5 bases, 8 bases remained unmatched. This CDR3 reads CASSRRTGAEETQYF. The CDR3 DNA reads as TGTGCCAGCTCACGACGGACAGGGGCCGAGGAGACCCAGTACTTC.

This clone was observed a handful of times. CDR3 sequence: CASSESRGWERDTQYF. In DNA, the CDR3 is TGTGCCAGCAGTGAATCCCGGGGGTGGGAAAGAGATACGCAGTATTTT. The chain uses TRBV2 and TRBJ2-3, with a weak D call TRBD2 (6 bases). The CDR3 loop spans 16 amino acids. Between the trimmed V and J ends, which lost 2 bases and 5 bases, there was a span of 17 bases. Per the germline V gene, CDR1 is SNHLY and CDR2 is FYNNEI.

This clone was seen a few times. J is TRBJ2-1 and V is TRBV4-1, with 11 positions matching TRBD2. J lost 9 bases, V lost 0 bases, and 7 bases had no gene match. From germline, CDR1 is MGHRA and CDR2 YSYEKL. The CDR3 covers 16 residues. The CDR3 spells CASSQDQSLAGGEQFF. DNA for the CDR3: TGCGCCAGCAGCCAAGATCAAAGCCTAGCGGGAGGTGAGCAGTTCTTC.

The rearrangement joins TRBV5-1 to TRBJ1-5; a weak D match, TRBD1 (5 bases). Between the trimmed V and J ends, which lost 5 bases and 3 bases, there was a span of 9 bases. The V gene's germline CDR1 is SGHRS and CDR2 YFSETQ. The CDR3 runs to 13 residues. CDR3 loop: CASRDSVNQPQHF. The CDR3 DNA sequence: TGCGCCAGCAGAGACAGCGTCAATCAGCCCCAGCATTTT.

This clone was detected a few times. This rearrangement joins TRBV5-1 to TRBJ1-1; 7 bases map to TRBD1. CDR3 length: 13 residues. V was pared by 5 bases and J by 4 bases, with 5 bases of the junction left unmatched. Germline CDR1 is SGHRS and CDR2 is YFSETQ. CDR3 region: CASRVPGGTEAFF. Here the CDR3 DNA reads TGCGCCAGCAGAGTACCAGGGGGCACTGAAGCTTTCTTT. Based on the CDR3 plus reference TRBV5-1 and TRBJ1-1, the full variable domain is KAGVTQTPRYLIKTRGQQVTLSCSPISGHRSVSWYQQTPGQGLQFLFEYFSETQRNKGNFPGRFSGRQFSNSRSEMNVSTLELGDSALYLCASRVPGGTEAFFGQGTRLTVV.

The gene calls are TRBV27 and TRBJ1-1, with 7 bases fitting TRBD1. The CDR3 extends over 14 amino acids. Germline V gene sequence: CDR1 MNHEY, CDR2 SMNVEV (reference sequence). Trimming cost V 2 bases and J 4 bases; bases outside gene matches: 4. In DNA, the CDR3 is TGTGCCAGCAGTTTAGGGCAGGGGGGCACTGAAGCTTTCTTT. Translated: CASSLGQGGTEAFF.

The V gene is TRBV28, the J gene TRBJ2-7; TRBD1 might be the D (5 bases). Germline CDR1 reads MDHEN; CDR2 reads SYDVKM. Trimming took 7 bases from V and 4 from J, leaving 14 bases between them. There are 13 residues in the CDR3. For the CDR3, the DNA is TGTGCCAGCACCCTAGGGGCCAATTACGAGCAGTACTTC. Amino acids: CASTLGANYEQYF.

The chain carries TRBV28 and TRBJ2-7, with TRBD2 matching 14 bases. With 6 bases clipped from V and 5 bases from J, the junction kept 3 bases outside the gene matches. Germline loops: CDR1 MDHEN, CDR2 SYDVKM. The CDR3 consists of 14 residues. This CDR3 reads CASRPTSGRDEQYF. The CDR3 DNA reads TGTGCCAGCAGACCGACTAGCGGGAGGGACGAGCAGTACTTC.

V gene TRBV7-9 combines with J gene TRBJ2-4; D might be TRBD1 (5 bases). The V end lost 0 bases, the J end lost 0 bases, and 9 bases lay between the germline ends. The CDR3 runs 16 residues. In germline, CDR1 is SEHNR, CDR2 FQNEAQ (reference sequence). The CDR3 reads CASSLAGAIAKNIQYF. CDR3 coding DNA: TGTGCCAGCAGCTTAGCTGGGGCAATAGCCAAAAACATTCAGTACTTC.

This chain joins TRBV5-4 and TRBJ2-1, with 14 bases fitting TRBD2. The CDR3 runs 19 residues. Looked up from germline, CDR1 is SGHNT and CDR2 is YYREEE (reference sequence). V lost 3 bases and J lost 7; bases outside the gene matches: 15. The CDR3 sequence: CASSYPQAGTSGRMNEQFF. DNA of the CDR3: TGTGCCAGCAGCTACCCCCAGGCCGGGACTAGCGGGAGAATGAATGAGCAGTTCTTC.

In DNA form, the CDR3 reads TGTGCCAGCAGCGTGAAAGGGGGGAGGGTCTCTGGGGCCAACGTCCTGACTTTC. Amino acid sequence: CASSVKGGRVSGANVLTF. The chain carries TRBV9 and TRBJ2-6, with D maybe TRBD2 (7 bases). V was clipped by 2 bases and J by 0 bases, with 15 bases between them. Per germline, CDR1 SGDLS and CDR2 YYNGEE. The CDR3 runs to 18 residues.

The CDR3 loop reads CASSFIGTSGTDTQYF. CDR3 DNA: TGCGCCAGCAGCTTTATCGGGACTAGCGGCACAGATACGCAGTATTTT. The chain uses TRBV5-1 and TRBJ2-3; 10 bases match TRBD2. The V gene end was trimmed by 2 bases and the J gene end by 1 base; junction bases not matched to a gene: 4. From germline, CDR1 is SGHRS and CDR2 YFSETQ. CDR3 size: 16 residues.

V is TRBV4-2 and J is TRBJ2-1; 7 nucleotides agree with TRBD1. CDR3 size: 15 residues. V lost 4 bases to trimming and J lost 5 bases; unmatched junction nucleotides: 8. From germline, CDR1 is LGHNA and CDR2 YNFKEQ. CDR3 sequence: CASSPATGLDNEQFF. In DNA form, the CDR3 reads TGTGCCAGCAGCCCCGCGACAGGGCTCGACAATGAGCAGTTCTTC.

Only a few counts were recorded for this clone. This sequence joins TRBV2 and TRBJ1-1; 9 bases map to TRBD1. CDR1 SNHLY and CDR2 FYNNEI come from the germline V gene. Losses at the gene ends were 8 bases for V and 10 bases for J; bases not matched to a gene: 8. The CDR3 consists of 12 residues. The CDR3 loop reads CASLRDREGAFF. The CDR3 DNA reads as TGTGCCAGCCTCCGGGACAGGGAAGGAGCTTTCTTT.